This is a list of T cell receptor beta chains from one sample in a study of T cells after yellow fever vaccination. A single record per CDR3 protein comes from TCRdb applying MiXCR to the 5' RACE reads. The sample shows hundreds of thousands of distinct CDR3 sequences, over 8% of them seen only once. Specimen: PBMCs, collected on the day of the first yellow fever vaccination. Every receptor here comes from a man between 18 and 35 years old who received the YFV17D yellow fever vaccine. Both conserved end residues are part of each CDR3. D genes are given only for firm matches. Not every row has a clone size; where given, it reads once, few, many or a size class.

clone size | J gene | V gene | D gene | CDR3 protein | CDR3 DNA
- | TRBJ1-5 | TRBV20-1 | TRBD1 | CCARRTGGWMSNQPQHF | TGCTGTGCTAGAAGAACAGGGGGCTGGATGAGCAATCAGCCCCAGCATTTT
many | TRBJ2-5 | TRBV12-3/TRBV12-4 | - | CASSFYETQYF | TGTGCCAGCAGTTTCTACGAGACCCAGTACTTC
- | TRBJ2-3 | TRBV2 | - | CASSDWGFSDTQYF | TGTGCCAGCAGTGACTGGGGTTTCTCAGATACGCAGTATTTT
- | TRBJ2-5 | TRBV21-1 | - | CASSKVPSGEQETQYF | TGTGCCAGCAGCAAAGTTCCTAGCGGGGAGCAAGAGACCCAGTACTTC
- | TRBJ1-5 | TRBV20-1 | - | CSANAGSQPQHF | TGCAGTGCTAACGCGGGGAGTCAGCCCCAGCATTTT
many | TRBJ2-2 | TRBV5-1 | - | CASSLAGGTGELFF | TGCGCCAGCAGCTTGGCCGGTGGGACCGGGGAGCTGTTTTTT
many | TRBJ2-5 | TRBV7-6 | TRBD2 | CASSLPGGRQTQYF | TGTGCCAGCAGCCTACCCGGGGGGAGACAGACCCAGTACTTC
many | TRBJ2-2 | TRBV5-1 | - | CASSLRGPANTGELFF | TGCGCCAGCAGCTTAAGGGGCCCGGCGAACACCGGGGAGCTGTTTTTT
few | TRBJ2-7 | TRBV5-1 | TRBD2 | CASSTTGLPTYEQYF | TGCGCCAGCAGCACAACGGGACTACCTACCTACGAGCAGTACTTC
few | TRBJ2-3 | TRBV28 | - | CASSSAVGGGGGLDTQYF | TGTGCCAGCAGTTCAGCGGTGGGAGGGGGGGGTGGGCTGGATACGCAGTATTTT
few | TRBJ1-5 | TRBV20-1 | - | CSGLRGGNQPQHF | TGCAGTGGCCTTCGTGGGGGGAATCAGCCCCAGCATTTT
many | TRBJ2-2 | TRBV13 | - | CASSFRSNTGELFF | TGTGCCAGCAGCTTTCGCTCGAACACCGGGGAGCTGTTTTTT
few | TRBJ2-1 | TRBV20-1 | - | CSARAAYAPTYNEQFF | TGCAGTGCTAGAGCCGCATATGCGCCAACCTACAATGAGCAGTTCTTC
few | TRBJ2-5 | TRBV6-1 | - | CASRPFTGYQETQYF | TGTGCCAGCAGACCCTTTACAGGGTACCAAGAGACCCAGTACTTC
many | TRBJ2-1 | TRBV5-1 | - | CASSHRFDGNEQFF | TGCGCCAGCAGCCATAGATTCGACGGGAATGAGCAGTTCTTC
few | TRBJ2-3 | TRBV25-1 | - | CASSVPGLRTDTQYF | TGTGCCAGCAGTGTCCCTGGGCTCCGCACAGATACGCAGTATTTT
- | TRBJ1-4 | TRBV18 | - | CASSSSPNEKLFF | TGTGCCAGCTCAAGCAGTCCTAATGAAAAACTGTTTTTT